Sequencing of this T cell receptor beta chain was carried out in a study of Graves' ophthalmopathy and Graves' hyperthyroidism listed by TCRdb under 2018. Looking at the study overall: Peripheral blood was collected before any treatment was given, at the time of initial diagnosis. T-cell repertoires of thyroid tissue and blood were compared in a handful of hyperthyroidism patients. In total, around 130 blood samples were TCR-sequenced: approximately 40 ophthalmopathy, under 80 hyperthyroidism and about 17 hyperthyroidism-to-ophthalmopathy patients. To tell Graves' ophthalmopathy apart from Graves' hyperthyroidism, and to predict which patients would progress to ophthalmopathy, the study relied on TCR beta repertoire signatures. To explore V-J signatures that separate ophthalmopathy from hyperthyroidism, a discovery set of about a hundred patients was enrolled, consisting of more than 40 with ophthalmopathy and some 56 with stable hyperthyroidism. Following sampling, methimazole starting at 30 mg daily was administered to hyperthyroidism patients, and high-dose intravenous methylprednisolone was administered to ophthalmopathy patients. The 100 discovery patients were randomly split 7:3 into training and test sets. For independent validation, a separate cohort was made up of 18 hyperthyroidism patients plus 17 patients who later progressed from hyperthyroidism to ophthalmopathy.

Hyperthyroidism was considered stable if no progression to ophthalmopathy occurred within 18 months of follow-up. Hyperthyroidism patients were newly diagnosed, were aged 18 to 65 years, and had a disease duration under 2 months. Patients with other autoimmune diseases, uncontrolled infections, pregnancy or lactation were excluded from the study. Clinical symptoms, serum thyroxine, TRAb, thyroid ultrasound and orbital computed tomography were used for diagnosis. Ficoll-Paque density gradient centrifugation was used to isolate PBMCs from 9.5 to 10 ml of fresh peripheral blood. Trizol reagent was used to extract the total RNA, and its quality was then checked on an Agilent 2100 Bioanalyzer. For repertoire sequencing, TCR beta CDR3 regions were amplified from RNA transcripts. The first round was an RT-PCR using HTBI primers with the Qiagen OneStep RT-PCR kit, and this first round was followed by a second-round multiplex PCR, then size selection and purification. Libraries were sequenced paired-end with 100 bp reads on an Illumina HiSeq2000. In the authors' own workflow: SOAPnuke was used to process the reads, removing any read that contained adapters or uncalled bases, had a mean Phred below 15, or lacked an exact match to the constant primer or identifier. High-quality paired reads were merged with COPE v1.2.5. Clonotypes were defined as unique nucleotide sequences and were aligned to IMGT TRB V, D and J references using MiTCR v1.1. The analysis was limited to V-J combinations with a frequency above 0.0001, which together covered approximately 99% of repertoires. For each V-J combination, a TCR clonal expansion and chaos score was defined as F50 clonal expansion divided by the chaos observed in the TCRdist matrix. Welch's t-statistics and random forest were used to reduce features to over ten V-J combinations, which were fed into a naive Bayes classifier. The similarity between thyroid and blood repertoires was quantified using the Morisita-Horn index. TCRdb took the public reads, trimmed them with fastp at Q25, ran MiXCR for clone calling and kept in-frame beta chains. CDR3 protein sequences are deduplicated, and each keeps its most common genes and DNA. These V and J calls derive from TCRdb rather than the authors' analysis. The table for this sample lists hundreds of thousands of distinct CDR3 sequences; about 20% of them were counted only once. The top ten clones comprise around 7% of the sample.

This clonotype has ten or more counts. No antigen is known for it. Base qualities are missing; no much larger clone stands one base away. What the work shows at the level of the full study, not this receptor alone: No statistical method was used to predetermine the sample size, and group allocation was not hidden from the investigators. In cross-validation, the 13-signature model distinguished ophthalmopathy from stable hyperthyroidism with 87.88% sensitivity and about 81% specificity, while in the test set the corresponding values were approximately 79% and 70%. Most of the expanded thyroid clonotypes with a frequency above 0.001 were also detected in blood, and it was suggested that the thyroid immune response may be reflected by blood repertoires. In validation, the model predicted ophthalmopathy progression with nearly 71% sensitivity and roughly 72% specificity; fewer than 15 predicted patients were CT-confirmed with GO in a median of approximately 6.5 months.

Based on the germline V gene, the CDR1 and CDR2 sequences are MNHEY and SVGAGI. Taken from cysteine to phenylalanine, the CDR3 has 18 residues. CDR3 DNA only is kept here, 54 bases in frame from base 1. The germline V end is reduced by 2 bases and the J end by 3 bases; junction bases left unmatched: 16. The TCR sequence derives from a woman between 18 and 29 years old with stable Graves' hyperthyroidism. Some clones in this sample may be carry-over from other donors' samples. Donor details come from another sample of the same person, matched by shared clones. The chain is assembled from TRBV6-5 and TRBJ2-7, and TRBD1 matches 7 of the central bases. Sequences were obtained from peripheral blood. The nucleotide sequence reads TGTGCCAGCAGTTACCTTAGACTCCTGGGACAGCCGGACTACGAGCAGTACTTC. This encodes CASSYLRLLGQPDYEQYF.